This T cell receptor (beta chain) was identified during a study of T-cell reconstitution after alpha-beta-depleted transplantation in children. The CDR3 spans 14 residues. The germline gives CDR1 MDHEN, CDR2 SYDVKM. Trimming took 3 bases from V and 5 from J, leaving 13 bases between them. Unique molecular identifiers featured in how the TCRbeta library was prepared. TCRdb reanalysed the PCR reads using MiXCR and keeps one entry per CDR3 protein. This table holds fewer than 350,000 distinct CDR3 sequences, 11% found once. This clonotype came up many times. Its antigen is unidentified. General study points: Reportedly, roughly two months post-transplant, alpha-beta T cells arose from several hundred expanded graft clones. TCRbeta diversity was high at day 60 in some patients (a result of surviving recipient T cells and thymic progenitors). After one year, T-cell counts and TCRbeta diversity mostly came from new T cells.

This TCR came from a male patient between 2 and 15 years old who had a stem cell transplant for chronic granulomatous disease, so the T cells may come from the graft donor. The material sequenced was peripheral blood, taken 180 days after TCRalphabeta/CD19-depleted stem cell transplant. The rearrangement links TRBV28 to TRBJ2-5; TRBD2 might be the D (6 bases). The CDR3 here is CASSFFGTYETQYF. The CDR3 DNA sequence: TGTGCCAGCAGTTTTTTCGGGACTTACGAGACCCAGTACTTC.